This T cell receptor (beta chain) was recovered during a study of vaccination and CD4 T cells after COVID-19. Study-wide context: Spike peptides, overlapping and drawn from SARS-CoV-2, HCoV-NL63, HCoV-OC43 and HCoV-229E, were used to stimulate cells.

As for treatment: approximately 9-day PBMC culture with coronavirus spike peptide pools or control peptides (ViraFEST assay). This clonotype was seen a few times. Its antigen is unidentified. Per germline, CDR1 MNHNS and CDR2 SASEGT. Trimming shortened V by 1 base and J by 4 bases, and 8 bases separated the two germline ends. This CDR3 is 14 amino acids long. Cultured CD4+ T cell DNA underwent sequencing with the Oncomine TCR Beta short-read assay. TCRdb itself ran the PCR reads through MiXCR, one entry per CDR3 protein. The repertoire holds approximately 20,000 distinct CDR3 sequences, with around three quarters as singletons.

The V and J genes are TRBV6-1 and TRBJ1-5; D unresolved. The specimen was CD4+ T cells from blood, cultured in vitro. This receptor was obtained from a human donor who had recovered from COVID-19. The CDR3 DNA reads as TGTGCCAGCAGTGAAGGGGGAACTAATCAGCCCCAGCATTTT. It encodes CASSEGGTNQPQHF.